This T cell receptor beta chain was captured in a study of blood T cell repertoires in COVID-19. Overall study context: Sources were T cells, B-cell-depleted T cells, or PBMCs; the material itself was cDNA or gDNA.

The table lists this clone with a count of one. Per germline, CDR1 SGHTA and CDR2 FQGNSA. J lost 6 bases, V lost 4 bases, and 5 bases had no gene match. The CDR3 contains 13 residues. The method was immunoSEQ multiplex PCR; TCRdb's version includes in-frame clones alone and lacks a portion of them. The data contain 150,000 to 200,000 clones, about four fifths of them seen just once; the ten biggest clones take up 6.5%. The clonotype comes from a man between 70 and 80 years old with active or convalescent COVID-19. The specimen was peripheral blood. V is TRBV7-2 and J is TRBJ2-7, with 8 bases matching TRBD1. The DNA for the CDR3 is TGTGCCAGCAGCTCTTGGACAGGGAGCGAGCAGTACTTC. Protein product: CASSSWTGSEQYF.